This is a list of T cell receptor beta chains from one sample in a study of shared clonotypes between healthy human individuals. TCRdb's table, derived via immunoSEQ multiplex PCR, lists solely in-frame clones and lacks some. The sample yields around 530,000 clones, around 76% seen once. The sample taken for sequencing was PBMCs. The receptor set was obtained from a woman aged 35 to 49 in good health. Some clones in this sample may be carry-over from other donors' samples. CDR3s include the opening cysteine and the closing phenylalanine or tryptophan. D genes are given only for firm matches. Clone sizes are given selectively: once, few, many, or a class where the clone is expanded.

abundance	v_gene	d_gene	j_gene	CDR3aa	CDR3nt
NA	TRBV18	NA	TRBJ1-1	CAGLRDNTEAFF	TGTGCCGGCTTACGGGACAACACTGAAGCTTTCTTT
NA	TRBV28	NA	TRBJ1-4	CASSLLGTNEKLFF	TGTGCCAGCAGTTTATTAGGGACTAATGAAAAACTGTTTTTT
NA	TRBV10-3	NA	TRBJ1-1	CAISESDTLNTEAFF	TGTGCCATCAGTGAGTCGGACACTCTGAACACTGAAGCTTTCTTT
NA	TRBV7-8	NA	TRBJ1-5	CASSLRSTANQPQHF	TGTGCCAGCAGCTTAAGGTCGACAGCCAATCAGCCCCAGCATTTT
NA	TRBV27	NA	TRBJ2-3	CASSEGRGIFLITDTQYF	TGTGCCAGCAGTGAAGGACGGGGGATATTCCTCATCACAGATACGCAGTATTTT
NA	TRBV10-3	NA	TRBJ1-1	CAISERVGYTEAFF	TGTGCCATCAGTGAGAGGGTGGGGTACACTGAAGCTTTCTTT
NA	TRBV18	NA	TRBJ2-7	CASSPPGLGSDYEQYF	TGTGCCAGCTCACCCCCGGGCCTCGGGTCGGACTACGAGCAGTACTTC
NA	TRBV7-3	NA	TRBJ1-1	CASSLMGGRNTEAFF	TGTGCCAGCAGCTTAATGGGCGGGAGGAACACTGAAGCTTTCTTT
NA	TRBV30	NA	TRBJ1-4	CAWSDYEKLFF	TGTGCCTGGAGTGACTATGAAAAACTGTTTTTT
NA	TRBV4-1	TRBD2	TRBJ2-5	CASSQGQKLAEQETQYF	TGCGCCAGCAGCCAAGGGCAGAAACTAGCGGAACAAGAGACCCAGTACTTC
NA	TRBV6-5	NA	TRBJ2-3	CASSRAGTTDTQYF	TGTGCCAGCAGTCGGGCGGGAACCACAGATACGCAGTATTTT
NA	TRBV27	TRBD2	TRBJ2-3	CASSLSRESTDTQYF	TGTGCCAGCAGTTTATCGCGGGAGAGCACAGATACGCAGTATTTT
NA	TRBV7-6	NA	TRBJ2-1	CASSRAGLSSYNEQFF	TGTGCCAGCAGCAGAGCGGGCCTGAGCTCCTACAATGAGCAGTTCTTC
once	TRBV7-9	NA	TRBJ1-4	CASSRAGTAEKLFF	TGTGCCAGCAGCCGCGCGGGAACGGCTGAAAAACTGTTTTTT
NA	TRBV2	TRBD2	TRBJ2-1	CASSTPGLGDNEQFF	TGTGCCAGCAGTACTCCGGGACTAGGAGACAATGAGCAGTTCTTC
NA	TRBV10-3	TRBD1	TRBJ2-3	CAISDPSSGTGTDTQYF	TGTGCCATCAGTGACCCCTCGTCCGGGACAGGCACAGATACGCAGTATTTT
NA	TRBV7-3	NA	TRBJ2-2	CASSLSGGPGELFF	TGTGCCAGCAGCTTATCCGGTGGGCCCGGGGAGCTGTTTTTT
NA	TRBV27	NA	TRBJ2-3	CASSPVFFRGRTDTQYF	TGTGCCAGCAGTCCCGTTTTTTTCAGGGGCCGCACAGATACGCAGTATTTT
NA	TRBV2	NA	TRBJ2-7	CASSEGPLNGSGNEQYF	TGTGCCAGCAGTGAGGGACCCTTGAACGGGAGTGGGAACGAGCAGTACTTC
NA	TRBV30	NA	TRBJ2-2	CAWRRGSGELFF	TGTGCCTGGAGGCGAGGGTCCGGGGAGCTGTTTTTT
NA	TRBV30	NA	TRBJ2-7	CAWSPEHYEQYF	TGTGCCTGGAGTCCAGAACACTACGAGCAGTACTTC
NA	TRBV5-1	NA	TRBJ2-3	CASSGGQDTQYF	TGCGCCAGCAGTGGGGGGCAAGATACGCAGTATTTT
NA	TRBV18	TRBD1	TRBJ2-5	CASSPTQGNQGTQYF	TGTGCCAGCTCTCCCACACAGGGGAACCAAGGGACCCAGTACTTC
few	TRBV4-3	NA	TRBJ1-1	CASSQAARGTEAFF	TGCGCCAGCAGCCAAGCGGCGAGGGGGACTGAAGCTTTCTTT
NA	TRBV7-8	NA	TRBJ2-3	CASSLVLGGPSTDTQYF	TGTGCCAGCAGCTTAGTTCTCGGGGGGCCCAGCACAGATACGCAGTATTTT
NA	TRBV27	NA	TRBJ1-5	CASSFGRNNQPQHF	TGTGCCAGCAGTTTCGGGCGGAACAATCAGCCCCAGCATTTT
NA	TRBV18	TRBD2	TRBJ2-3	CASSQYFASSGSTDTQYF	TGTGCCAGCTCACAGTATTTTGCGTCTAGCGGGAGTACAGATACGCAGTATTTT
once	TRBV9	TRBD2	TRBJ2-5	CASSLYRTRDQETQYF	TGTGCCAGCAGCCTCTACCGGACTAGAGATCAAGAGACCCAGTACTTC
NA	TRBV28	NA	TRBJ1-3	CASSSPRGESGNTIYF	TGTGCCAGCAGTTCCCCTCGGGGGGAATCTGGAAACACCATATATTTT
NA	TRBV5-1	NA	TRBJ2-5	CASSLDPGQETQYF	TGCGCCAGCAGCTTGGATCCAGGCCAAGAGACCCAGTACTTC
NA	TRBV28	NA	TRBJ1-5	CASSLFLENQPQHF	TGTGCCAGCAGTTTATTCCTAGAAAATCAGCCCCAGCATTTT
NA	TRBV4-3	NA	TRBJ1-5	CASSQRGNQPQHF	TGCGCCAGCAGCCAGAGGGGTAATCAGCCCCAGCATTTT
NA	TRBV7-9	NA	TRBJ2-3	CASSSPSRDTQYF	TGTGCCAGCAGCTCCCCGAGCAGAGATACGCAGTATTTT
NA	TRBV5-4	NA	TRBJ2-7	CASSLETRYEQYF	TGTGCCAGCAGCTTGGAGACCCGATACGAGCAGTACTTC
NA	TRBV28	NA	TRBJ2-2	CASRSGATGELFF	TGTGCCAGCAGGAGTGGGGCGACCGGGGAGCTGTTTTTT
NA	TRBV5-1	TRBD2	TRBJ2-1	CASSPGGGLGSRNEQFF	TGCGCCAGCAGCCCTGGCGGGGGACTAGGTTCTCGCAATGAGCAGTTCTTC
NA	TRBV28	NA	TRBJ1-1	CASSFLGVNTEAFF	TGTGCCAGCAGCTTCTTAGGGGTGAACACTGAAGCTTTCTTT
NA	TRBV20-1	NA	TRBJ1-1	CSASRETEAFF	TGCAGTGCTAGCAGGGAAACTGAAGCTTTCTTT
once	TRBV2	NA	TRBJ1-1	CATAGQNTEAFF	TGTGCCACCGCCGGTCAGAACACTGAAGCTTTCTTT
NA	TRBV7-3	NA	TRBJ1-5	CASSLNTEGSGNQPQHF	TGTGCCAGCAGCTTAAATACCGAAGGGAGCGGCAATCAGCCCCAGCATTTT
NA	TRBV30	NA	TRBJ2-2	CAWSVFAKGNTGELFF	TGTGCCTGGAGTGTTTTCGCGAAGGGGAACACCGGGGAGCTGTTTTTT
few	TRBV5-1	NA	TRBJ1-1	CASSLEAGLENEAFF	TGCGCCAGCAGCTTGGAGGCAGGCTTAGAGAATGAAGCTTTCTTT
NA	TRBV10-1	NA	TRBJ2-2	CASSDPEWGNTGELFF	TGCGCCAGCAGTGACCCGGAATGGGGGAACACCGGGGAGCTGTTTTTT
NA	TRBV6-1	NA	TRBJ1-2	CASSDATNYGYTF	TGTGCCAGCAGTGACGCGACTAACTATGGCTACACCTTC
NA	TRBV10-3	NA	TRBJ2-1	CAISGGGGSEATYNEQFF	TGTGCCATCAGTGGAGGGGGCGGGAGTGAGGCAACCTACAATGAGCAGTTCTTC
many	TRBV15	TRBD2	TRBJ2-7	CATSRDREGRYEQYF	TGTGCCACCAGCAGAGATAGGGAGGGCCGCTACGAGCAGTACTTC
NA	TRBV30	NA	TRBJ1-1	CAWSVRVVAEAFF	TGTGCCTGGAGTGTACGGGTAGTGGCTGAAGCTTTCTTT
few	TRBV19	NA	TRBJ1-5	CASSEGQLSNQPQHF	TGTGCCAGTAGTGAAGGACAGCTTAGCAATCAGCCCCAGCATTTT
few	TRBV6-6	NA	TRBJ1-1	CAISRGALSYNTEAFF	TGTGCCATCTCACGGGGGGCCCTCTCGTACAACACTGAAGCTTTCTTT
NA	TRBV28	NA	TRBJ2-1	CASRSGRWDNEQFF	TGTGCCAGCAGGTCCGGAAGATGGGACAATGAGCAGTTCTTC
NA	TRBV29-1	TRBD2	TRBJ2-3	CSAGLAGVPDTQYF	TGCAGCGCAGGACTAGCGGGAGTTCCAGATACGCAGTATTTT
once	TRBV19	NA	TRBJ1-1	CATGEFGTEAFF	TGTGCCACTGGGGAATTTGGTACTGAAGCTTTCTTT
NA	TRBV7-2	TRBD1	TRBJ1-2	CASSPGTDIYGYTF	TGTGCCAGCAGCCCCGGGACAGATATTTATGGCTACACCTTC
NA	TRBV30	TRBD1	TRBJ1-6	CAWRITGGAGSPLHF	TGTGCCTGGAGGATTACAGGGGGCGCAGGGTCACCCCTCCACTTT